The next 7 T cell receptor beta chains were all read from a single sample in a study of cytomegalovirus exposure and HLA in healthy donors. PCR involved 60 Vbeta and 13 Jbeta primers. Method: immunoSEQ multiplex PCR; TCRdb's copy keeps in-frame clones and lacks some. The sample records 120,000 or so clones, more than 70% being singletons. Input material: PBMCs. These TCRs come from a man aged 30 to 45 in good health and CMV-seronegative.

The chain uses TRBV7-6 and TRBJ1-1; unclear D gene. The CDR3 spans 14 residues. V lost 2 bases to trimming and J lost 1 base, with 8 bases between them. Germline CDR1 is SGHVS and CDR2 is FNYEAQ. The CDR3 sequence is CASSLLSGNTEAFF. Written as DNA, the CDR3 is TGTGCCAGCAGCTTACTCTCGGGGAACACTGAAGCTTTCTTT.

The CDR3 nucleotides are TGCGCCAGCAGCTTGCTCAGTACCTATAATTCACCCCTCCACTTT. Amino acids: CASSLLSTYNSPLHF. This rearrangement joins TRBV5-1 to TRBJ1-6; D remains unclear. The CDR3 has 15 amino acids. V dropped 1 base and J dropped 2 bases, with 7 bases sitting between them. Per germline, CDR1 SGHRS and CDR2 YFSETQ.

The chain has TRBV12-5 and TRBJ2-5, with 7 bases that match TRBD1. J was trimmed by 3 bases and V by 6 bases; bases with no gene match: 4. Per the germline V gene, CDR1 is LGHNT and CDR2 is FRNRAP. This CDR3 region has 13 residues. The CDR3 DNA reads as TGTGCTAGTGGCACCGACAGGGAAGAGACCCAGTACTTC. Its translation: CASGTDREETQYF. Filled out from reference TRBV12-5 and TRBJ2-5, the complete variable domain reads DARVTQTPRHKVTEMGQEVTMRCQPILGHNTVFWYRQTMMQGLELLAYFRNRAPLDDSGMPKDRFSAEMPDATLATLKIQPSEPRDSAVYFCASGTDREETQYFGPGTRLLVL.

The chain links TRBV5-1 to TRBJ1-1; D may be TRBD1 (6 bases). Per the germline V gene, CDR1 is SGHRS and CDR2 is YFSETQ. With 5 bases removed from V and 1 base from J, the gap between germline ends came to 9 bases. This CDR3 has 13 amino acids. CDR3 in amino acids: CASREQGNTEAFF. Here the CDR3 DNA reads TGCGCCAGCAGGGAACAGGGGAACACTGAAGCTTTCTTT.

The chain links TRBV6-6 to TRBJ1-3; D unclear. Germline V gene data show CDR1 as MNHNY and CDR2 as SVGAGI (reference sequence). The CDR3 loop spans 14 amino acids. Trimming took off 5 bases at V and 2 bases at J, with 10 bases between the two ends. The chain's CDR3 is CASSMTEPGNTIYF. For the CDR3, the DNA is TGTGCCAGCAGTATGACTGAACCTGGAAACACCATATATTTT.

J is TRBJ1-1 and V is TRBV5-1; 7 bases match TRBD1. Germline-derived CDR1 and CDR2 are SGHRS and YFSETQ. Trimming cost V 2 bases and J 1 base; bases outside gene matches: 5. This CDR3 has 15 amino acids. CDR3 bases: TGCGCCAGCAGCTTATCAGGGGGAAGGAACACTGAAGCTTTCTTT. It is translated as CASSLSGGRNTEAFF.

About this clone: The sample contains more than one DNA sequence encoding this CDR3. V usage is TRBV18 and J usage is TRBJ1-1, with a tentative D call TRBD1 (5 bases). The V gene lost 1 base and the J gene lost 1 base, with 7 bases spanning the gap. This CDR3 is built from 14 residues. Germline CDR1 and CDR2: KGHSH and LQKENI. The CDR3 DNA follows: TGTGCCAGCTCACCACTCGGACAGAACACTGAAGCTTTCTTT. It encodes CASSPLGQNTEAFF. Full variable domain (rest looked up from reference TRBV18 and TRBJ1-1): NAGVMQNPRHLVRRRGQEARLRCSPMKGHSHVYWYRQLPEEGLKFMVYLQKENIIDESGMPKERFSAEFPKEGPSILRIQQVVRGDSAAYFCASSPLGQNTEAFFGQGTRLTVV.